This T cell receptor beta chain derives from a study of cytomegalovirus exposure and HLA in healthy donors. On the study more broadly: In an early release, HLA-typed donors contributed 80 million to 95 million unique TCR sequences. Findings of the study overall: Presence/absence analyses assumed roughly uniform sequencing depth across donors. For most TCR beta V segments, an earlier analysis put the productive rate at about 87% or about 30% of the time.

Amplification used 60 Vbeta primers and 13 Jbeta primers. Using immunoSEQ multiplex PCR, the repertoire was profiled, and TCRdb retains in-frame clones only, with some absent. The sample holds 210,000 or so clones, about 80% seen once. The length of the CDR3 is 13 residues. The germline gives CDR1 SEHNR, CDR2 FQNEAQ (reference sequence). The V end was cut by 4 bases, the J end by 5 bases, with 8 bases between. Each donor's status was that of a healthy bone marrow donor. Points on this clone: What it binds is not known.

This TCR was sampled from a man aged 18 to 29 in good health and CMV-seronegative. The V call is TRBV7-9, the J call TRBJ2-2; maybe TRBD1 (6 bases). The sample consisted of PBMCs. In DNA form, the CDR3 reads TGTGCCAGCAGCTCACAGGGAACCGGGGAGCTGTTTTTT. It is translated as CASSSQGTGELFF.